A single sample is the source of the 10 T cell receptor beta chains below, sequenced in a study of a mutant IDH1 vaccine in newly diagnosed glioma. TCRdb's table, derived via immunoSEQ multiplex PCR, lists solely in-frame clones and lacks some. Of 68,000 or so clones in the sample, around 79% are singletons; the top ten hold about 7.5%. Time point specified: baseline, week 1 (first vaccination visit). Treatment given: pre-vaccination baseline after standard-of-care therapy. The sequencing used PBMCs, collected from a glioma patient treated with radiotherapy, temozolomide or both. The receptor set was obtained from a man in his forties or fifties with glioma.

The chain combines TRBV13 with TRBJ1-2, with TRBD1 matching over 8 bases. This CDR3 has 11 amino acids. CDR1 is PRHDT, CDR2 FYEKMQ, per germline (reference sequence). V was pared by 6 bases and J by 8 bases, with 2 bases of the junction left unmatched. CDR3 in DNA: TGTGCCAGCAGTCGGGACAGGGGCTACACCTTC. It codes for CASSRDRGYTF. The complete variable domain, with remaining parts taken from reference TRBV13 and TRBJ1-2, reads AAGVIQSPRHLIKEKRETATLKCYPIPRHDTVYWYQQGPGQDPQFLISFYEKMQSDKGSIPDRFSAQQFSDYHSELNMSSLELGDSALYFCASSRDRGYTFGSGTRLTVV.

This clone was counted a single time. V is TRBV5-1 and J is TRBJ2-7; 11 positions match TRBD1. The germline gives CDR1 SGHRS, CDR2 YFSETQ. The CDR3 runs to 17 residues. Trimming cost V 0 bases and J 5 bases; bases outside gene matches: 10. The CDR3, as DNA: TGCGCCAGCAGCTTGGATATAAAAGGACAGGGGGCACACGAGCAGTACTTC. This translates into CASSLDIKGQGAHEQYF. Looking up the rest from reference TRBV5-1 and TRBJ2-7 gives the full variable domain: KAGVTQTPRYLIKTRGQQVTLSCSPISGHRSVSWYQQTPGQGLQFLFEYFSETQRNKGNFPGRFSGRQFSNSRSEMNVSTLELGDSALYLCASSLDIKGQGAHEQYFGPGTRLTVT.

The chain carries TRBV6-5 and TRBJ1-4; a possible D gene is TRBD1 (5 bases). The CDR3 is made up of 13 amino acids. In germline, CDR1 is MNHEY, CDR2 SVGAGI. Trimming pared 4 bases from V and 5 bases from J, leaving 8 bases between. CDR3 sequence (DNA): TGTGCCAGCAGTTGGGGGTACAATGAAAAACTGTTTTTT. Amino acids: CASSWGYNEKLFF.

This chain uses TRBV28 with TRBJ2-7; D gene uncertain. The CDR3 runs 12 residues. The V and J ends lost 5 bases and 6 bases respectively, with 11 bases between them. Per the germline V gene, CDR1 is MDHEN and CDR2 is SYDVKM. This CDR3 reads CASSPGLREQYF. In nucleotides, the CDR3 is TGTGCCAGCAGTCCCGGGTTACGCGAGCAGTACTTC.

The chain joins TRBV9 to TRBJ2-2; D is perhaps TRBD1 (6 bases). Trimming took 4 bases from V and 4 from J, leaving 11 bases between them. CDR1 and CDR2 (germline): SGDLS, YYNGEE. The CDR3 has 14 amino acids. The CDR3 protein is CASSPGQSTGELFF. The CDR3 DNA sequence: TGTGCCAGCAGCCCAGGACAGTCCACCGGGGAGCTGTTTTTT.

CDR3 coding DNA: TGTGCCAGCAGTTTTGAGGGCTGGTCAGATACGCAGTATTTT. Translation gives CASSFEGWSDTQYF. The chain combines TRBV27 with TRBJ2-3, with D possibly matching TRBD2 (5 bases). CDR3 length equals 14 residues. CDR1 and CDR2 from the germline V gene are MNHEY and SMNVEV (reference sequence). V gave up 3 bases and J gave up 4 bases, with 11 bases separating them.

This clone was found once. The chain uses TRBV7-9 and TRBJ1-4, with D possibly matching TRBD1 (5 bases). Germline assignment: CDR1 SEHNR and CDR2 FQNEAQ (reference sequence). This CDR3 has 17 amino acids. The germline V and J ends were trimmed by 4 bases and 0 bases, with 15 bases remaining between them. CDR3 sequence (DNA): TGTGCCAGCAGCTGGAATGTAGGGGTTGCAACTAATGAAAAACTGTTTTTT. Protein product: CASSWNVGVATNEKLFF.

This clone was seen a single time. This sequence joins TRBV4-1 and TRBJ2-5, with D perhaps matching TRBD2 (5 bases). The germline gives CDR1 MGHRA, CDR2 YSYEKL. V lost 0 bases and J 1 base, leaving 9 bases between the germline ends. This CDR3 region has 15 residues. CDR3 residues: CASSQDPAGQETQYF. The CDR3 bases are TGCGCCAGCAGCCAAGATCCCGCGGGCCAAGAGACCCAGTACTTC.

The V and J genes are TRBV27 and TRBJ2-7; a weak D match, TRBD2 (6 bases). Trimming pared 9 bases from V and 0 bases from J, leaving 18 bases between. Germline CDR1 reads MNHEY; CDR2 reads SMNVEV (reference sequence). This CDR3 spans 15 amino acids. The CDR3 reads CARTRWDSLSYEQYF. In nucleotides, the CDR3 is TGTGCCAGAACACGGTGGGACTCCCTCTCCTACGAGCAGTACTTC.

This clone was counted a single time. The rearrangement uses TRBV2 and TRBJ1-3; 8 nucleotides line up with TRBD1. The trim removed 6 bases at V and 2 bases at J, leaving 3 bases unmatched. Germline V gene data show CDR1 as SNHLY and CDR2 as FYNNEI. The CDR3 has 14 residues. For the CDR3, the DNA is TGTGCCAGCAGGCTGACAGGGGCTGGAAACACCATATATTTT. Its translation: CASRLTGAGNTIYF.